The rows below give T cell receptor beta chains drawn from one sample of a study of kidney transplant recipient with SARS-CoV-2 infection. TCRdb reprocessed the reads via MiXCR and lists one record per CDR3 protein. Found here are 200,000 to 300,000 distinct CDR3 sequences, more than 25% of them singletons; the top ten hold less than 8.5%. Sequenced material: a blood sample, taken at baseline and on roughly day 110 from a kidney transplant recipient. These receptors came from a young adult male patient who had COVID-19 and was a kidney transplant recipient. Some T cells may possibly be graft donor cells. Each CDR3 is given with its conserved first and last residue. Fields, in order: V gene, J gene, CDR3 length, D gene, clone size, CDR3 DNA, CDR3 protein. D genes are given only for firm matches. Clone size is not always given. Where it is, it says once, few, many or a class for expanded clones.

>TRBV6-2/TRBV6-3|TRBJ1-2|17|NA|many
TGTGCCAGCAGTTTTCTTCTCTGCATCGGAAAGACCTATGGCTACACCTTC
CASSFLLCIGKTYGYTF
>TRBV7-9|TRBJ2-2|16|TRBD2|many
TGTGCCAGCAGCCTCCTTGGCGGGGGGGAGACCGGGGAGCTGTTTTTT
CASSLLGGGETGELFF
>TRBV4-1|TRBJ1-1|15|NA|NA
TGCGCCAGCAGCCTCCGGGGCCCCTTGGCCACTGAAGCTTTCTTT
CASSLRGPLATEAFF
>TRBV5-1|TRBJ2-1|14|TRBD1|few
TGCGCCAGCAGCCCGGGGACAGGGAACAATGAGCAGTTCTTC
CASSPGTGNNEQFF
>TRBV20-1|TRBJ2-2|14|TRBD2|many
TGCAGTGCTAGATTCGGGGGAGGGATCGGGGAGCTGTTTTTT
CSARFGGGIGELFF
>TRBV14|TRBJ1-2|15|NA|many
TGTGCCAGCAGCCAAGCGGGAGGGAGGGGCTATGGCTACACCTTC
CASSQAGGRGYGYTF
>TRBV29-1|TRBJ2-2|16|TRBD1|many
TGCAGCGTTGAATTTGATGCAGGGGGGAACACCGGGGAGCTGTTTTTT
CSVEFDAGGNTGELFF
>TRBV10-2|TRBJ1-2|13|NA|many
TGCGCCAGCAGGGATTCCGGGCCATATGGCTACACCTTC
CASRDSGPYGYTF
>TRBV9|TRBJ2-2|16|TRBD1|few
TGTGCCAGCAGCGTCACAGGGGGCGACGACACCGGGGAGCTGTTTTTT
CASSVTGGDDTGELFF
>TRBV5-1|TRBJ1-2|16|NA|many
TGCGCCAGCTGTCGCAGATCGGTTCGAAAGACCTATGGCTACACCTTC
CASCRRSVRKTYGYTF
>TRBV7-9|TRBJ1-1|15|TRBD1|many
TGTGCCAGCAGCCCGCGGGACAGGAGGAACACTGAAGCTTTCTTT
CASSPRDRRNTEAFF
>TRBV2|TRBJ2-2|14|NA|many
TGTGCCAGTCGCCCGGGTCTGAACACCGGGGAGCTGTTTTTT
CASRPGLNTGELFF
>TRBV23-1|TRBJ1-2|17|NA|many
TGCGCCAGCAGTCCACTCTGGCTACGCAGAAAGACCTATGGCTACACCTTC
CASSPLWLRRKTYGYTF
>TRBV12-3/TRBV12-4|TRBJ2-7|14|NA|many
TGTGCCAGCAGTCTTAACAGGGTCTCCTACGAGCAGTACTTC
CASSLNRVSYEQYF
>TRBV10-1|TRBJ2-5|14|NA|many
TGCGCCAGCAGTGATTCGGGGCTGGGGGAGACCCAGTACTTC
CASSDSGLGETQYF
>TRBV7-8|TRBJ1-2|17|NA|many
TGTGCCAGCAGCATAGACGAGTTTACCCGAAAGACCTATGGCTACACCTTC
CASSIDEFTRKTYGYTF
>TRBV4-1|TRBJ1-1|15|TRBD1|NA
TGCGCCAGCAGCCCAACACAGGGGCGAGAAAGTGAAGCTTTCTTT
CASSPTQGRESEAFF
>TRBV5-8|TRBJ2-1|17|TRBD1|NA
TGTGCCAGCAGCTCGGCTCCCGGGACAGGGGGCGGAGATGAGCAGTTCTTC
CASSSAPGTGGGDEQFF
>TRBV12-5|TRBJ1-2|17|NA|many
TGTGCTAGTGGTTGTACCTCTTTGCAGGGAAAGACCTATGGCTACACCTTC
CASGCTSLQGKTYGYTF
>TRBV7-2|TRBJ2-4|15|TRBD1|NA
TGTGCCAGCAGCTTAGGGGGACAGGGGATAAACATTCAGTACTTC
CASSLGGQGINIQYF
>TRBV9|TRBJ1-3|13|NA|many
TGTGCCAGCAGCGGAGGTGGGGTTGACACCATATATTTT
CASSGGGVDTIYF
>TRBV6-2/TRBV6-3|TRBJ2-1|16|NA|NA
TGTGCCAGCAGTTACTCGGTCGGGGCCTTCGACAATGAGCAGTTCTTC
CASSYSVGAFDNEQFF
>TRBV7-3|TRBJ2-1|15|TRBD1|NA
TGTGCCAGCAGCACGACAGGGAGTCCCTACAATGAGCAGTTCTTC
CASSTTGSPYNEQFF
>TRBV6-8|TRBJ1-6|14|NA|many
TGTGCCAGCAGGTCCCCGGGACGGAATTCACCCCTCCACTTT
CASRSPGRNSPLHF
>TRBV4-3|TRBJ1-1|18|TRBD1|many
TGCGCCAGCAGCCTGAGGTTGGGTGGGCAGGGGGGACACACTGAAGCTTTCTTT
CASSLRLGGQGGHTEAFF
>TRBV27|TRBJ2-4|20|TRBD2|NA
TGTGCCAGCAGTCCAACCTCCGCGGCTAGCGGGGGGGCCTATAGAAACATTCAGTACTTC
CASSPTSAASGGAYRNIQYF
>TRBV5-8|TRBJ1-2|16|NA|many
TGTGCCAGCCGGTTAAGTCATCCACGAAAGACCTATGGCTACACCTTC
CASRLSHPRKTYGYTF
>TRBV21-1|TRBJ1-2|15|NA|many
TGTGCCACCTCAGTTCACAGGGGGCGCGCCTATGGCTACACCTTC
CATSVHRGRAYGYTF
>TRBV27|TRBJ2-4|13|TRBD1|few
TGTGCCAGCAGGGGGACAGGTAAAAACATTCAGTACTTC
CASRGTGKNIQYF
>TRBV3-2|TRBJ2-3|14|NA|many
TGTGCCAGCAGCCAGCTAGGGGGGAAAGATACGCAGTATTTT
CASSQLGGKDTQYF
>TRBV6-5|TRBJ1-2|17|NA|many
TGTGCCAGCAGTCAGCCAAGGCCTTACGGAAAGACCTATGGCTACACCTTC
CASSQPRPYGKTYGYTF
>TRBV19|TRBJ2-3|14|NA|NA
TGTGCCAGTAAAAAGCGCCATGAAACGGATACGCAGTATTTT
CASKKRHETDTQYF
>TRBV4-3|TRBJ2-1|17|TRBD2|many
TGCGCCAGCAGCCAAGTATATAGCGGGAGGGGGGGGAATGAGCAGTTCTTC
CASSQVYSGRGGNEQFF
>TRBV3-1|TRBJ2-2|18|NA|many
TGTGCCAGCAGCCTGCATCGTCCCATTTCAGGCTTGACCGGGGAGCTGTTTTTT
CASSLHRPISGLTGELFF
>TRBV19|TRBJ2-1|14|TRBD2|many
TGTGCCACCTCAGCGGGAGGCTCCTACAATGAGCAGTTCTTC
CATSAGGSYNEQFF
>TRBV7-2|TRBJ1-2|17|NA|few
TGTGCCAGCAGCTCTCACCGCAGAGACGGAAAGACCTATGGCTACACCTTC
CASSSHRRDGKTYGYTF
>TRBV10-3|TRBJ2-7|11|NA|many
TGTGCCTCCCAAGCTTCGGGGGAGCAGTACTTC
CASQASGEQYF
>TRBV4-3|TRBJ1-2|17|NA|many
TGCGCCAGCAGCCTAACGGCAGGACGTCGAAAGACCTATGGCTACACCTTC
CASSLTAGRRKTYGYTF
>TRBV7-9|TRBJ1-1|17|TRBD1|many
TGTGCCAGCACCAAATTCCCCGGGGCAGGGGGGAACACTGAAGCTTTCTTT
CASTKFPGAGGNTEAFF
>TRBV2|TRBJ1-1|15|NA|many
TGTGCCAGCAGAGAAAGGGGGGGGATGAACACTGAAGCTTTCTTT
CASRERGGMNTEAFF
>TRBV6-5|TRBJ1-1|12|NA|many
TGTGCCAGCAGTTACGGAGAGCGTGAAGCTTTCTTT
CASSYGEREAFF
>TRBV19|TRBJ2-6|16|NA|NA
TGTGCCAGTAGTATGGGGGGAGGTGCTGGGGCCAACATCCTGACTTTC
CASSMGGGAGANILTF
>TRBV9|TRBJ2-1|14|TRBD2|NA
TGTGCCAGCAGCGAGACTAGCGCGTACAATGAGCAGTTCTTC
CASSETSAYNEQFF
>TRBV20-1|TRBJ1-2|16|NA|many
TGCAGTGCTAGGGGTGTGCTGTTTCGAAAGACCTATGGCTACACCTTC
CSARGVLFRKTYGYTF
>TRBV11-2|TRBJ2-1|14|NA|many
TGTGCCAGCAGGTTAGACTTAAACCACAATGAGCAGTTCTTC
CASRLDLNHNEQFF
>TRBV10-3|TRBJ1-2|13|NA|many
TGTGCCATCAGTGAGTCGCAGGGGTATGGCTACACCTTC
CAISESQGYGYTF
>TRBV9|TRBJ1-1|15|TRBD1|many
TGTGCCAGCAGCCCTCGACAGGGACTGAACACTGAAGCTTTCTTT
CASSPRQGLNTEAFF
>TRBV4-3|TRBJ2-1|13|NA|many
TGCGCCAGCAGCCAGGCCCGCTACAATGAGCAGTTCTTC
CASSQARYNEQFF
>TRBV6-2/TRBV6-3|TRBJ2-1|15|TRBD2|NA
TGTGCCAGCAGCGTGGGAGGGGAGGTCTACAATGAGCAGTTCTTC
CASSVGGEVYNEQFF
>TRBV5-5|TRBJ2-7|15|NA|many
TGTGCCAGCAGGTACGGGATCATCGGCTCCTACGAGCAGTACTTC
CASRYGIIGSYEQYF
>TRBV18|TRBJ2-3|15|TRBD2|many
TGTGCCAGCTCACCCAGGACTAGCACCACAGATACGCAGTATTTT
CASSPRTSTTDTQYF